This TCR beta chain was identified during a study of shared clonotypes between healthy human individuals. Repertoires were generated with immunoSEQ multiplex PCR, while TCRdb's copy carries only in-frame clones and drops some. The sample shows more than 2,000,000 clones, roughly nine tenths of them seen only once. The origin of this receptor is a man between 18 and 35 years old in good health. Source material: naive CD4+ T cells sorted from blood. Sample subset: CD45RA+ positively selected.

CDR3 protein: CASSVGTSGSGETQYF. The CDR3 nucleotides are TGTGCCAGCAGCGTGGGGACTAGCGGGAGTGGAGAGACCCAGTACTTC. The chain employs TRBV9 and TRBJ2-5; 14 bases agree with TRBD2. This CDR3 spans 16 amino acids. V was pared by 2 bases and J by 4 bases, with 4 bases of the junction left unmatched. Germline V gene sequence: CDR1 SGDLS, CDR2 YYNGEE.